This TCR beta chain was sequenced in a study of response to subunit inactivated influenza vaccine (dated by TCRdb to the late 2010s). Concerning the study at large: To follow how T cells responded to a trivalent subunit inactivated influenza vaccine, the researchers relied on deep quantitative profiling of the T cell receptor repertoire. Here is what the overall study found, with its caveats: The authors suggested that each seasonal influenza vaccination may recruit only a limited number of new T cells.

The time point label here, explained by the study, means: approximately 47 days after influenza vaccine administration. Libraries were constructed by RT-PCR. The sequencing machine was an Illumina HiSeq 2500. TCRdb reran the public reads through fastp at Q25 and MiXCR, keeping productive beta chains. Entries that share a CDR3 protein sequence are merged under the most common genes and DNA. The sample table shows approximately 480,000 distinct CDR3 sequences, and roughly 9.7% are seen once. About an eighth of the sample comes from the top ten. From V the trimming removes 5 bases and from J it removes 3 bases, while the gene matches leave 9 bases of the junction unaccounted for. The CDR3, cysteine through phenylalanine, is 16 amino acids long. Left in the record is the CDR3 DNA by itself, 48 bases read in frame from the first base. CDR1 and CDR2, looked up from the germline V gene, are MNHNS and SASEGT.

There are a few counts of this clonotype. Its antigen remains undetermined. No clone much larger than this one lies a single base away; base qualities are absent. The sequencing here drew on PBMCs from blood, taken about 40 days after vaccination. This receptor chain uses TRBV6-1 and TRBJ2-1; 8 bases in the middle match TRBD1. The sequence was obtained from a man aged 45-65 years who received an inactivated influenza vaccine. Donor details come from another sample of the same person, matched by shared clones. The nucleotides are TGTGCCAGCAGTCCCGGACAGGGACTTATCTACAATGAGCAGTTCTTC. It codes for CASSPGQGLIYNEQFF.